This TCR beta chain was identified during a study of OX40 agonist ivuxolimab in advanced cancers. Study-wide background: The treatment was a fully human IgG2 OX40 agonist, ivuxolimab. At 0.01 to 10 mg/kg, ivuxolimab was administered intravenously to patients every 2 weeks. Patients assigned to dose escalation were diagnosed with hepatocellular carcinoma, melanoma, renal cell or head and neck cancer.

The table came from immunoSEQ multiplex PCR; TCRdb's copy has only in-frame clones and leaves some out. The repertoire consists of about 69,000 clones, with 90% occurring once and the leading ten covering more than 9%. Trimming cost V 4 bases and J 5 bases, with 20 bases left between them. Germline CDR1 reads MNHEY; CDR2 reads SMNVEV (reference sequence). CDR3 length: 16 residues. Only one count was recorded for this clone. The source of this sequence is an adult with an advanced solid tumor such as melanoma, head and neck, liver or kidney cancer. The chain carries TRBV27 and TRBJ2-5, with D maybe TRBD2 (6 bases). The sample consisted of CD4+ or CD8+ T cells sorted from blood, taken in a trial of the OX40 agonist ivuxolimab. CDR3 DNA: TGTGCCAGCAGTTCTCTGGGACTCGGATGGGGGGAGACCCAGTACTTC. Its protein product is CASSSLGLGWGETQYF.